This TCR beta chain was profiled in a study of naive and memory T cell subsets. Study observations and caveats: Especially in CD8 cells, naive repertoires contained a few larger clonotypes, possibly CD45RA-re-expressing memory cells. In CD4 and CD8 cells, diversity dropped from naive through EMRA.

An equimolar mix of two oligonucleotides served as the beta constant-region primer for TRBC1 and TRBC2. Ligated cDNA was amplified by four rounds of PCR with nested alpha and beta constant-region primers and SP2. TCRdb reanalysed the UMI-ligation and nested PCR reads using MiXCR and keeps one entry per CDR3 protein. The sample consists of over 110,000 distinct CDR3 sequences, 15% to 20% of them appearing once. The CDR3 has 12 residues. Germline loops: CDR1 LNHNV, CDR2 YYDKDF (reference sequence). Losses at the gene ends were 6 bases for V and 6 bases for J; bases not matched to a gene: 0. Cells stained for CD3, CD4, CD8, CD45RA, CD27 and viability were sorted into four CD45RA/CD27 subsets. Worth noting for this clonotype: Its specificity is not known.

This clonotype was sampled from a human donor in good health. The genes are TRBV15 and TRBJ2-2, with 8 bases that match TRBD1. Sequenced material: naive CD8+ T cells from blood. CDR3 residues: CATRTGAGELFF. CDR3 bases: TGTGCCACCAGGACAGGGGCCGGGGAGCTGTTTTTT.